Many counts were recorded for the clone carrying this TCR beta chain. V shed 7 bases and J 0 bases; nucleotides not matched to a gene: 8. CDR1 is SGHNT and CDR2 is YENEEA in the germline V gene. This CDR3 contains 16 residues. Ophthalmopathy patients had Clinical Activity Score at least 3, NOSPECS grade at least 4, duration under 3 months. Not enrolled were patients with uncontrolled infection, other autoimmune disease, pregnancy or lactation. PBMCs stemmed from 8.5 to 10 ml fresh peripheral blood. RNA transcripts gave rise to amplified TCR beta CDR3 regions. Primed by the HTBI set, a first-round RT-PCR was run on the TCR CDR3. Via MiXCR, TCRdb re-called the multiplex PCR reads, giving one row per CDR3 protein. The sample carries a few hundred thousand distinct CDR3 sequences, around 20% recorded once. This specimen belongs to a study of T cells in Graves' hyperthyroidism and ophthalmopathy.

The source of this sequence is a young man with Graves' ophthalmopathy. The chain has TRBV11-3 and TRBJ2-1; 8 bases map to TRBD1. Sequenced: blood. In DNA form, the CDR3 reads TGTGCCAGCAACCCCCAAGGACAGGGCTCCTACAATGAGCAGTTCTTC. This gives the protein CASNPQGQGSYNEQFF.